A selection of T cell receptor beta chains follows, all from one sample in a study of blood T cell repertoires in COVID-19. Profiled with immunoSEQ multiplex PCR; TCRdb holds only in-frame clones, not every one. The sample lists tens of thousands of clones, about 90% occurring once. Sequenced: peripheral blood. The origin of the receptors is a man in his 70s with active COVID-19. CDR3s leave out the opening cysteine and the closing phenylalanine or tryptophan.

J,length,V,CDR3
TRBJ2-5,13,TRBV3-1/TRBV3-2,ASSPSLPGGETQY
TRBJ1-2,13,TRBV30,AWSVRGRQGDGYT
TRBJ2-7,14,TRBV4-1,ASSPGQGPSSYEQY
TRBJ2-7,9,TRBV30,ASAQNGEQY
TRBJ2-5,11,TRBV2,ATDGGAGETQY
TRBJ2-7,12,TRBV5-1,ASSLGRGSYEQY
TRBJ2-3,15,TRBV3-1/TRBV3-2,ASSLRKDSGRTYTQY
TRBJ2-3,15,TRBV18,ASSPRVGGISTDTQY
TRBJ2-7,13,TRBV5-1,ASSQDLQGRYEQY
TRBJ2-3,12,TRBV28,ASSSSGSTDTQY
TRBJ2-1,15,TRBV11-2,ASSLDTGTVIYNEQF
TRBJ2-7,14,TRBV5-1,ASSLGGHSSSYEQY
TRBJ2-2,13,TRBV9,ASSVAQGNTGELF
TRBJ2-3,11,TRBV29-1,SVEGGGTDTQY
TRBJ2-1,13,TRBV18,ASSPFRSSYNEQF
TRBJ2-1,15,TRBV18,ASSRYSGTTGYNEQF
TRBJ2-2,13,TRBV30,AWVHWRGGVGELF
TRBJ1-1,14,TRBV13,ASSLHPKNMNTEAF
TRBJ2-3,11,TRBV6-5,ATRSLVADTQY
TRBJ2-3,13,TRBV12-5,ASGLGTLWTDTQY
TRBJ2-5,11,TRBV20-1,SASRPGGETQY
TRBJ2-1,13,TRBV7-8,ASSLGQGSNNEQF
TRBJ1-2,10,TRBV7-2,ASSWTGTGYT
TRBJ2-1,10,TRBV19,ARPGLINEQF
TRBJ1-1,11,TRBV11-2,ASSLVENTEAF
TRBJ1-1,10,TRBV30,AWSVLGGYAF
TRBJ1-1,11,TRBV7-9,ASRDRVNTEAF
TRBJ1-3,15,TRBV6-1,ASSEILSGFSGNTIY
TRBJ2-3,11,TRBV27,ASIAGGTDTQY
TRBJ1-5,15,TRBV2,ASSPTRGVRGAQPQH
TRBJ1-2,14,TRBV7-9,ASSLGGQDLGYGYT
TRBJ2-1,16,TRBV7-2,ASSFLPATTSSYNEQF
TRBJ1-2,11,TRBV12-3/TRBV12-4,ASSGQGHYGYT
TRBJ1-6,16,TRBV4-2,ASSQDWKYRGRLSPLH
TRBJ1-2,12,TRBV2,ASRTDRTNYGYT
TRBJ2-5,12,TRBV7-6,ASSLDRVTETQY
TRBJ2-7,12,TRBV5-5,ASSLGLAPYEQY
TRBJ1-5,11,TRBV7-9,ASSRGLNQPQH
TRBJ1-2,11,TRBV30,AGGRQGFYGYT
TRBJ1-2,14,TRBV7-9,ASSAGQGMNFGGYT
TRBJ2-5,14,TRBV30,AWSAGTQNYQETQY
TRBJ2-7,11,TRBV28,ASSWDSVYEQY
TRBJ1-1,13,TRBV18,ASPGLAGMDTEAF
TRBJ1-1,13,TRBV30,AWSGKGQGNTEAF
TRBJ1-3,14,TRBV4-1,ASSQAQESSGNTIY
TRBJ2-7,10,TRBV6-5,ASGGDVYEQY
TRBJ1-4,11,TRBV7-2,ASSFPSNEKLF
TRBJ2-1,12,TRBV7-9,ASSPTGGADEQF
TRBJ1-3,15,TRBV18,ASSPARVSLSGNTIY
TRBJ1-2,9,TRBV20-1,SANSGYGYT
TRBJ2-5,11,TRBV14,ASRLTGWETQY
TRBJ2-1,11,TRBV29-1,SVGRGPNNEQF
TRBJ2-2,10,TRBV7-9,ASRQGAGELF
TRBJ2-3,14,TRBV27,ASSLWLAGNVGTQY
TRBJ2-7,13,TRBV7-9,ASSLASGVSYEQY
TRBJ1-2,18,TRBV6-4,ASSDSLRAGTGDNNYGYT
TRBJ2-3,10,TRBV30,ACSGSTDTQY
TRBJ2-7,12,TRBV6-5,ASRRAGVRNEQY
TRBJ2-1,10,TRBV7-9,ASSFVRERQF
TRBJ2-7,13,TRBV5-6,ASSPWTSPRYEQY